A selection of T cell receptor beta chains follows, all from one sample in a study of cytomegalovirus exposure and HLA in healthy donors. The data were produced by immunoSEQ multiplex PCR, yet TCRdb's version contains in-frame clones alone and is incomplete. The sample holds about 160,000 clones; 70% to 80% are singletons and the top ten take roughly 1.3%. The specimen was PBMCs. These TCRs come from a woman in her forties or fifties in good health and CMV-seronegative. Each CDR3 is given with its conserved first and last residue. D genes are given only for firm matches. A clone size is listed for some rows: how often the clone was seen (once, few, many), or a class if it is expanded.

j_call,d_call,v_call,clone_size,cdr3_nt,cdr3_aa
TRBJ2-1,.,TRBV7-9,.,TGTGCCAGCAGTATAAAACCGGGACTCGCAGACAATGAGCAGTTCTTC,CASSIKPGLADNEQFF
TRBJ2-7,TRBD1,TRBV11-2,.,TGTGCCAGCAGCCTTCGAGGGGGCCTCTACGAGCAGTACTTC,CASSLRGGLYEQYF
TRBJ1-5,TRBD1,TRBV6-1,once,TGTGCCAGCAGTGGTTTGGGACAGTCGAATCAGCCCCAGCATTTT,CASSGLGQSNQPQHF
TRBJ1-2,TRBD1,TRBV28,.,TGTGCCAGCAGTTTTAGGGACAGGACCTATGGCTACACCTTC,CASSFRDRTYGYTF
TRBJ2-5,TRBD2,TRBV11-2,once,TGTGCCAGCAGCTTCGTGCATTTAGCGGGAGAAGAGACCCAGTACTTC,CASSFVHLAGEETQYF
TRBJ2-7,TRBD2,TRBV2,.,TGTGCCAGCAGTCCCGTGGGGGGGTTAGGGCAGTACTTC,CASSPVGGLGQYF
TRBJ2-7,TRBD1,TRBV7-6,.,TGTGCCAGCAGCGTGACAGGGGCGGACGAGCAGTACTTC,CASSVTGADEQYF
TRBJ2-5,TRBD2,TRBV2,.,TGTGCCAGCAGTGATAGGCTAGCGGGTAAAGAGACCCAGTACTTC,CASSDRLAGKETQYF
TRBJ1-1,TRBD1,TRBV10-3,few,TGTGCCATCAGTGTGACAGGGGATCAGTCTGAAGCTTTCTTT,CAISVTGDQSEAFF
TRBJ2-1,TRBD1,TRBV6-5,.,TGTGCCAGCAGCCCGACAGGGGGCGCTTGGAATGAGCAGTTCTTC,CASSPTGGAWNEQFF
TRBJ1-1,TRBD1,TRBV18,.,TGTGCCAGCTCGGACAGGGCTTGGGAGACTGAAGCTTTCTTT,CASSDRAWETEAFF
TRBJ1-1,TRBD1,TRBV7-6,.,TGTGCCAGCAGCTTAGCTATGGACAGGACAGTGAACACTGAAGCTTTCTTT,CASSLAMDRTVNTEAFF
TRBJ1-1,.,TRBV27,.,TGTGCCAGCACCCACTTGAAGGGGCAAGTCGCTTTCTTT,CASTHLKGQVAFF
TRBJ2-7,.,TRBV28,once,TGTGCCAGCAGTCCGACTGAGGGCCTCTACGAGCAGTACTTC,CASSPTEGLYEQYF
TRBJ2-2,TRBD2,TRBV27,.,TGTGCCAGCAGCTACAAACTAGCGGGGGGGTATGGCGGGGAGCTGTTTTTT,CASSYKLAGGYGGELFF
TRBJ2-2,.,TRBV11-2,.,TGTGCCAGCAGCCTGGTTGAGACCGGGGAGCTGTTTTTT,CASSLVETGELFF
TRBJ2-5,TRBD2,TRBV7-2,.,TGTGCCAGCAGCTTTGACCTAGGACTAGCGGCCTCGGCCCAGTACTTC,CASSFDLGLAASAQYF
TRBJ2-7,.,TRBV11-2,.,TGTGCCAGCAGCTTCTTCCAGGGGGGTGGCTACGAGCAGTACTTC,CASSFFQGGGYEQYF
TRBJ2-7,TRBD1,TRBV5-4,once,TGTGCCAGCAGCTCGCCGGCGACAGGGCTTAGCTCCTACGAGCAGTACTTC,CASSSPATGLSSYEQYF
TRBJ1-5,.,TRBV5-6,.,TGTGCCAGCAGCTTGGGGCCCCAAATCAATCCGCCCCAGCATTTT,CASSLGPQINPPQHF
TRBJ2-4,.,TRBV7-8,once,TGTGCCAGCAGCTCACTACAGGGTCAGTTAGCCAAAAACATTCAGTACTTC,CASSSLQGQLAKNIQYF
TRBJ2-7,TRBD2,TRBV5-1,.,TGCGCCAGCAGCTTGGCAGAAGGGGGACTAGGGTCCCACGAGCAGTACTTC,CASSLAEGGLGSHEQYF
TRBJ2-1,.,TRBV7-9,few,TGTGCCAGCAGGTCAGCAGGGGAGGGGAATGAGCAGTTCTTC,CASRSAGEGNEQFF
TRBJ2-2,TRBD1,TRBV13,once,TGTGCCAGCAGCTTAGGCCTAAAAGGGGGCTACACCGGGGAGCTGTTTTTT,CASSLGLKGGYTGELFF
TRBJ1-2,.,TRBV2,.,TGTGCCAGCATGAACACGAAGATTTATGGCTACACCTTC,CASMNTKIYGYTF
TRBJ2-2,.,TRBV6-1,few,TGTGCCAGCACCCGAAGGTCAGGGAACACCGGGGAGCTGTTTTTT,CASTRRSGNTGELFF
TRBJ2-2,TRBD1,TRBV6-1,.,TGTGCCAGCAGCTTGACAGGGGTTGGCACCGGGGAGCTGTTTTTT,CASSLTGVGTGELFF
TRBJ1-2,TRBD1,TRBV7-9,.,TGTGCCAGCAGCTCCCTGGACAGGGCCAACTATGGCTACACCTTC,CASSSLDRANYGYTF
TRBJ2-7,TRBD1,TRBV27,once,TGTGCCAGCAGTTTAAGGGGACAGGGGATCGAGCAGTACTTC,CASSLRGQGIEQYF
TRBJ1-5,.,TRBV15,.,TGTGCCACCAGCAGAGGGACAGTAGGCTCCAATCAGCCCCAGCATTTT,CATSRGTVGSNQPQHF
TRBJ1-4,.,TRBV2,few,TGTGCCAGCAGTTACAGTGCAACTAATGAAAAACTGTTTTTT,CASSYSATNEKLFF
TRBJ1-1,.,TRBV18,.,TGTGCCAGCTCACCCGACTTATTGGGTGAAGCTTTCTTT,CASSPDLLGEAFF
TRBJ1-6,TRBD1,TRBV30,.,TGTGCCTGCTCGACAGGGCAGCTCACGCCCCTCCACTTT,CACSTGQLTPLHF
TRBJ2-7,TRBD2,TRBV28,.,TGTGCCAGCAGTTCCTCAGCGGGAGGTTCCTACGAGCAGTACTTC,CASSSSAGGSYEQYF
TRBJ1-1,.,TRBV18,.,TGTGCCAGCTCACCAAGACAACAGGACACTGAAGCTTTCTTT,CASSPRQQDTEAFF
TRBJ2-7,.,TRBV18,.,TGTGCCAGCTCACTCGGGGGGACAGGCTCCTACGAGCAGTACTTC,CASSLGGTGSYEQYF
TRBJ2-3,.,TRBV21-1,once,.,CARGDRVASGSGTDTQYF
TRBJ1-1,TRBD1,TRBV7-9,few,TGTGCCAGCAGCTTTCCCAGGGGGTTCGGCACTGAAGCTTTCTTT,CASSFPRGFGTEAFF
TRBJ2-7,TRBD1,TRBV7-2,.,TGTGCCAGCAGCGCCACAGGGGCCTACGAGCAGTACTTC,CASSATGAYEQYF
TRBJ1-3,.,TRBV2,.,TGTGCCAGCAGTACAGCTTTCTCTGGAAACACCATATATTTT,CASSTAFSGNTIYF
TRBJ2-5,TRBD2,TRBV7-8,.,TGTGCCAGCAGCTTCCCACCCTTGACTAGCGGGATCCAGGAGACCCAGTACTTC,CASSFPPLTSGIQETQYF
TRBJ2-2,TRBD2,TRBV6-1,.,TGTGCCAGCAGTGCCGGGACTACCACCGGGGAGCTGTTTTTT,CASSAGTTTGELFF
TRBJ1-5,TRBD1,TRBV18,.,TGTGCCAGCTCACCCCCCGGGACAGGGAATCAGCCCCAGCATTTT,CASSPPGTGNQPQHF
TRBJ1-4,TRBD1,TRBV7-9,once,TGTGCCAGCAGCCCGGACAGGGGGCAGGCAACTAATGAAAAACTGTTTTTT,CASSPDRGQATNEKLFF
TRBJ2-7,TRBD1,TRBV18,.,TGTGCCAGCTCACCCATCTACGGGACAGGAATTTACGAGCAGTACTTC,CASSPIYGTGIYEQYF
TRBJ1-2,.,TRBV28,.,TGTGCCAGCAGTCCACCGGAGTTACGTCCGAGGGACTATGGCTACACCTTC,CASSPPELRPRDYGYTF
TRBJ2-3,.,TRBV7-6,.,TGTGCCAGCAGCATAAGCACAGATACGCAGTATTTT,CASSISTDTQYF